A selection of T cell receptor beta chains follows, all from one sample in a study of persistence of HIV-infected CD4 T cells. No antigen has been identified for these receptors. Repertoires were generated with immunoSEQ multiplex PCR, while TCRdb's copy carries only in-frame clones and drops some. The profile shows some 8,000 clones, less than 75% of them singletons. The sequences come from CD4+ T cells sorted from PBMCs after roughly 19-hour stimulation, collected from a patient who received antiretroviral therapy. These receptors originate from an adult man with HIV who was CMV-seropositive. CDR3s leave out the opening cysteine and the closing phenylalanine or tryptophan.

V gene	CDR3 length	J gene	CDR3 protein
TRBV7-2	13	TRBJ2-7	ASSLGQDSPYEQY
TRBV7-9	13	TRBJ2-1	ASSPRGGENNEQF
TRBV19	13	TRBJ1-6	ASTSGGSYNSPLH
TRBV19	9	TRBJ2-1	ASRLVNEQF
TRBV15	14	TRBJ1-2	ATSRDLTGSNYGYT
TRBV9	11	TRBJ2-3	ASSLARTDTQY
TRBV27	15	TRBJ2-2	ASTSPGGGRWTGELF
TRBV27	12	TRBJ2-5	ASSLVWQKETQY
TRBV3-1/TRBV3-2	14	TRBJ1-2	ASSQGDRTGQLGYT
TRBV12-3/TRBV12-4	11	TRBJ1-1	ASSLGMNTEAF
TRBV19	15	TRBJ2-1	ASSGSTSGVLHNEQF
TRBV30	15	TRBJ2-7	AWSGIRTGLNFYEQY
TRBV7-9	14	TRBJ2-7	ASSLMGTRTADEQY
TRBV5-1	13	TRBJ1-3	ASSLSRSGGNTIY
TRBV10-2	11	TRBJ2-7	ASSGQGGYEQY
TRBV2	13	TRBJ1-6	ASSEALNNNSPLH
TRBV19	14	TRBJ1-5	ASRPYEGYSNQPQH
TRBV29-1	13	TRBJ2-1	SVTTSGATYNEQF
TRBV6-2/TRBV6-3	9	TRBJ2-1	ASRYEFEQF
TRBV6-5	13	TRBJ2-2	ASSPAGGRTGELF